These T cell receptor beta chains were read from a single sample in a study of early T cells in non-severe SARS-CoV-2 infection. TCRdb passed the 5' RACE reads through MiXCR, listing each CDR3 protein once. In the table there are around 64,000 distinct CDR3 sequences, around 12% of which are singletons. Sequencing was performed on whole blood, taken at baseline. These receptors all stem from an adult who was a healthcare worker with PCR-confirmed SARS-CoV-2 infection or an uninfected control (not recorded which). Each CDR3 is given with its conserved first and last residue. D genes are given only for firm matches. Not all rows give a size; the values are once, few, many and, for expanded clones, a class.

CDR3	DNA	D	V	J	size
CASSRDKINRGQETQYF	TGTGCCAGCAGCCGGGACAAGATCAACAGGGGCCAAGAGACCCAGTACTTC	TRBD1	TRBV11-2	TRBJ2-5	-
CASSSGIWPTNEKLFF	TGTGCCAGCAGTTCGGGCATTTGGCCAACTAATGAAAAACTGTTTTTT	-	TRBV27	TRBJ1-4	many
CASSYSPGAGGYTF	TGTGCCAGCAGTTACTCGCCGGGGGCGGGGGGCTACACCTTC	-	TRBV6-5	TRBJ1-2	few
CASSLHRDVAYNEQFF	TGTGCCAGCAGTTTACACCGGGACGTTGCCTACAATGAGCAGTTCTTC	-	TRBV27	TRBJ2-1	many
CASSLDSPAHYEQYF	TGCGCCAGCAGCCTGGACTCCCCCGCACACTACGAGCAGTACTTC	-	TRBV5-1	TRBJ2-7	-
CSVKQGASTDTQYF	TGCAGCGTTAAACAGGGGGCGAGCACAGATACGCAGTATTTT	TRBD1	TRBV29-1	TRBJ2-3	many
CATSDSQAGSYNEQFF	TGTGCCACCAGTGATTCCCAAGCGGGGTCCTACAATGAGCAGTTCTTC	TRBD2	TRBV24-1	TRBJ2-1	-
CATSGNSGNQETQYF	TGTGCCACCAGTGGAAATAGCGGGAATCAAGAGACCCAGTACTTC	TRBD2	TRBV24-1	TRBJ2-5	-
CAISYRDALEQYF	TGTGCCATCAGTTACAGGGATGCCTTAGAGCAGTACTTC	-	TRBV10-3	TRBJ2-7	many
CASSYSKSRNYYGYTF	TGTGCCAGCAGTTACTCGAAGTCGCGGAATTACTATGGCTACACCTTC	-	TRBV6-5	TRBJ1-2	-
CASSYKQSSYNSPLHF	TGTGCCAGCAGTTACAAACAGAGCTCCTATAATTCACCCCTCCACTTT	-	TRBV6-5	TRBJ1-6	-
CASRGTGEETQYF	TGTGCCAGCAGGGGGACAGGAGAAGAGACCCAGTACTTC	TRBD1	TRBV3-1	TRBJ2-5	few
CASSQVRVFADTQYF	TGCGCCAGCAGCCAAGTTAGGGTTTTTGCAGATACGCAGTATTTT	-	TRBV4-1	TRBJ2-3	-
CASRQGNKNIQYF	TGTGCCAGTAGACAGGGTAACAAAAACATTCAGTACTTC	-	TRBV19	TRBJ2-4	-
CASSSRGAAQETQYF	TGTGCCAGCAGCTCTCGGGGGGCAGCCCAAGAGACCCAGTACTTC	-	TRBV7-9	TRBJ2-5	-
CATGGDTQYF	TGTGCCACCGGGGGAGATACGCAGTATTTT	-	TRBV7-9	TRBJ2-3	once
CASSPRGRSYEQYF	TGTGCCAGTAGTCCGCGAGGCAGGTCCTACGAGCAGTACTTC	-	TRBV19	TRBJ2-7	-
CASSLSGGLRIYEQYF	TGTGCCAGCAGCTTATCGGGGGGCCTACGTATATACGAGCAGTACTTC	-	TRBV7-2	TRBJ2-7	few
CASSPSRQNYNEQFF	TGTGCCAGCAGTCCCTCCCGACAGAATTACAATGAGCAGTTCTTC	-	TRBV6-2/TRBV6-3	TRBJ2-1	many
CASSGEGQGTGELFF	TGTGCCAGCAGCGGTGAGGGACAGGGCACCGGGGAGCTGTTTTTT	TRBD1	TRBV5-6	TRBJ2-2	-
CASSDFEAAVLYGYTF	TGTGCCAGCAGTGATTTCGAGGCAGCGGTGCTCTATGGCTACACCTTC	-	TRBV6-1	TRBJ1-2	-
CASTRGQGRTGELFF	TGTGCCAGTACGAGGGGACAGGGGAGGACCGGGGAGCTGTTTTTT	TRBD1	TRBV19	TRBJ2-2	-
CASGHGYSSYEQYF	TGTGCCAGCGGTCACGGCTATAGCTCCTACGAGCAGTACTTC	-	TRBV28	TRBJ2-7	many
CASSSRAVNSEAFF	TGTGCCAGCAGCTCCCGGGCAGTGAATAGTGAAGCTTTCTTT	-	TRBV13	TRBJ1-1	few
CSAQDRVNTEAFF	TGCAGTGCTCAGGACAGGGTAAACACTGAAGCTTTCTTT	TRBD1	TRBV20-1	TRBJ1-1	-
CASSLGSGTGNEQFF	TGTGCCAGCAGCTTAGGCTCCGGGACCGGGAATGAGCAGTTCTTC	-	TRBV13	TRBJ2-1	-
CASSFGRGPYEQYF	TGTGCCAGCAGCTTTGGCAGGGGGCCTTACGAGCAGTACTTC	TRBD1	TRBV11-2	TRBJ2-7	few
CASSQVAFRTANTGELFF	TGTGCCAGCAGCCAAGTCGCCTTTAGGACAGCGAACACCGGGGAGCTGTTTTTT	-	TRBV14	TRBJ2-2	-
CATSDSGGAEDTQYF	TGTGCCACCAGTGATTCAGGGGGCGCCGAAGATACGCAGTATTTT	TRBD1	TRBV24-1	TRBJ2-3	many
CASSLDGLAVNYEQYF	TGTGCCAGCAGCTTAGATGGACTAGCGGTAAACTACGAGCAGTACTTC	TRBD2	TRBV11-2	TRBJ2-7	many
CSASREGREKLFF	TGCAGTGCTAGCCGAGAGGGACGTGAAAAACTGTTTTTT	-	TRBV20-1	TRBJ1-4	few
CASSSPRPHTDTQYF	TGTGCCAGCAGCTCTCCGAGGCCTCACACAGATACGCAGTATTTT	-	TRBV7-9	TRBJ2-3	many
CASSLLGVYNEQFF	TGTGCCAGCAGCTTATTAGGAGTCTACAATGAGCAGTTCTTC	-	TRBV7-8	TRBJ2-1	many
CASSLAGETQYF	TGTGCCAGCAGCTTAGCGGGAGAGACCCAGTACTTC	TRBD2	TRBV6-2/TRBV6-3	TRBJ2-5	many
CASSAGLASGTGELFF	TGTGCCAGCAGCGCCGGACTAGCCTCGGGCACCGGGGAGCTGTTTTTT	TRBD2	TRBV11-3	TRBJ2-2	-
CASNNPRNTEAFF	TGTGCCAGCAATAATCCCCGCAACACTGAAGCTTTCTTT	-	TRBV6-5	TRBJ1-1	few
CASSQDLLAPLSEQFF	TGTGCCAGCAGCCAAGATCTACTGGCCCCATTGAGTGAGCAGTTCTTC	-	TRBV4-2	TRBJ2-1	few
CASSQDYFGPDGMNTEAFF	TGTGCCAGCAGCCAAGATTACTTCGGGCCCGACGGAATGAACACTGAAGCTTTCTTT	-	TRBV3-1	TRBJ1-1	-
CASSQQGNTEAFF	TGTGCCAGCAGTCAACAGGGCAACACTGAAGCTTTCTTT	-	TRBV28	TRBJ1-1	few
CASRGQGANTEAFF	TGTGCCAGCAGGGGACAGGGGGCTAACACTGAAGCTTTCTTT	TRBD1	TRBV7-9	TRBJ1-1	-
CATSVGDTDTQYF	TGTGCCACCAGCGTAGGGGACACAGATACGCAGTATTTT	-	TRBV15	TRBJ2-3	few
CSARDFGLAGEAGELFF	TGCAGTGCTAGAGATTTCGGACTAGCGGGAGAGGCCGGGGAGCTGTTTTTT	TRBD2	TRBV20-1	TRBJ2-2	medium-sized
CASGGLAGPAGGNEQFF	TGTGCCAGCGGGGGACTAGCGGGCCCCGCCGGGGGGAATGAGCAGTTCTTC	TRBD2	TRBV7-9	TRBJ2-1	few
CASSYSKDDSNQPQHF	TGTGCCAGCAGTTACTCGAAGGACGATAGCAATCAGCCCCAGCATTTT	-	TRBV6-7	TRBJ1-5	few
CASSTSLDTEAFF	TGTGCCAGCAGTACCTCGTTGGACACTGAAGCTTTCTTT	-	TRBV27	TRBJ1-1	many
CASSMATETQYF	TGTGCCAGCAGCATGGCCACGGAGACCCAGTACTTC	-	TRBV7-2	TRBJ2-5	few